Sequencing of this T cell receptor (beta chain) was carried out in a study of T-cell reconstitution after alpha-beta-depleted transplantation in children. Findings of the study overall: T-cell counts and diversity at one year following transplant were attributed mainly to newly produced T cells. Two months or so post-transplant, alpha-beta T cells reportedly derived from several hundred expanded graft clones. Several patients had high TCRbeta diversity at day 60; it came from surviving recipient T cells and thymic progenitors.

Molecular barcoding with unique molecular identifiers was used for the TCRbeta library. MiXCR, run by TCRdb on the PCR reads, gives a single entry per CDR3 protein. The data contain 500,000 to 650,000 distinct CDR3 sequences, about 10% of them singletons. This clonotype was counted at least ten times. Its antigen is unknown. The CDR3 consists of 15 residues. V shed 5 bases and J 7 bases; nucleotides not matched to a gene: 12. The germline CDR1 and CDR2 sequences are SGHTA and FQGNSA. The genes are TRBV7-2 and TRBJ2-7, with 9 bases that match TRBD2. The material sequenced was PBMCs, mostly from graft donor cells, taken 180 days after TCRalphabeta/CD19-depleted stem cell transplant. The receptor's source is a female patient aged 2 to 10 who had a stem cell transplant for aplastic anemia, so the T cells may come from the graft donor. The CDR3, as DNA: TGTGCCAGCAGCCGCGGCGGGGGGGTTGCGGCGGAGCAGTACTTC. Translated, it gives CASSRGGGVAAEQYF.